This is a list of T cell receptor beta chains from one sample in a study of cytomegalovirus exposure and HLA in healthy donors. Profiled with immunoSEQ multiplex PCR; TCRdb holds only in-frame clones, not every one. The sample lists over 200,000 clones; more than 75% were seen once. The specimen was PBMCs. The origin of the receptors is a human donor in good health. The CDR3 runs from the conserved cysteine through the conserved F or W. D genes are given only for firm matches. Size values are once, few and many counts, or a class for expanded clones, and some rows have none.

D gene,V gene,clone size,J gene,CDR3 length,CDR3 DNA,CDR3 protein
TRBD2,TRBV7-9,.,TRBJ2-3,18,TGTGCCAGCAGCCCTGCGGGGGGGTCGCGGATTAGCACAGATACGCAGTATTTT,CASSPAGGSRISTDTQYF
TRBD2,TRBV19,.,TRBJ2-7,15,TGTGCCAGTAGTATAGTAGGACTAGCGGGAGTCGAGCAGTACTTC,CASSIVGLAGVEQYF
.,TRBV5-1,.,TRBJ2-7,15,TGCGCCAGCAGCCCTACAGGTCCTTCCACCTACGAGCAGTACTTC,CASSPTGPSTYEQYF
.,TRBV19,.,TRBJ2-2,16,TGTGCCAGTACCAAATGGCCTAGCGTGAACACCGGGGAGCTGTTTTTT,CASTKWPSVNTGELFF
.,TRBV9,.,TRBJ2-1,14,TGTGCCAGCAGCGGGGGACTTTCCTACAATGAGCAGTTCTTC,CASSGGLSYNEQFF
.,TRBV4-1,.,TRBJ1-5,17,TGCGCCAGCAGCCAAGATCCCTCGGGGGGTAGCAGTCAGCCCCAGCATTTT,CASSQDPSGGSSQPQHF
.,TRBV5-4,.,TRBJ2-3,16,TGTGCCAGCAGCCGAGGGGTAGCGGATTACACAGATACGCAGTATTTT,CASSRGVADYTDTQYF
TRBD1,TRBV11-2,.,TRBJ2-5,14,TGTGCCAGCAGCTTAGGACAGGGCCAAGAGACCCAGTACTTC,CASSLGQGQETQYF
.,TRBV7-9,.,TRBJ1-6,15,TGTGCCAGCAGCGTAAAAGGGGGTACGAATTCACCCCTCCACTTT,CASSVKGGTNSPLHF
.,TRBV9,.,TRBJ2-7,14,TGTGCCAGCAGCCCTTCAGGGGACACCTACGAGCAGTACTTC,CASSPSGDTYEQYF
.,TRBV27,.,TRBJ1-2,13,TGTGCCAGCAGAGAACACCCCGCCTATGGCTACACCTTC,CASREHPAYGYTF
TRBD1,TRBV6-6,.,TRBJ2-7,15,TGTGCCAGCACCACCCCGGACAGGGCCACCTACGAGCAGTACTTC,CASTTPDRATYEQYF
.,TRBV27,.,TRBJ2-7,19,TGTGCCAGCTGCACGACCGGGACTGAAGCTGGCCTAGGCTCCTACGAGCAGTACTTC,CASCTTGTEAGLGSYEQYF
TRBD1,TRBV7-9,.,TRBJ1-2,15,TGTGCCAGCAGCTATACCGGGACAGGGAACTATGGCTACACCTTC,CASSYTGTGNYGYTF
TRBD1,TRBV6-4,.,TRBJ1-4,14,TGTGCCAGCAGTCACAGGGGGTTGGATGAAAAACTGTTTTTT,CASSHRGLDEKLFF
.,TRBV29-1,once,TRBJ2-1,12,TGCAGCGTTGATGGTAGGGAGTATGAGCAGTTCTTC,CSVDGREYEQFF
.,TRBV14,.,TRBJ1-2,16,TGTGCCAGCAGCTCCACCAGGGGCCCAGCTGCGACTGGCTACACCTTC,CASSSTRGPAATGYTF
.,TRBV7-9,.,TRBJ1-1,12,TGTGCCAGCAGCTTAGATTCGGCTGAAGCTTTCTTT,CASSLDSAEAFF
.,TRBV6-4,.,TRBJ2-3,14,TGTGCCAGCAGTGACCGGGGACTCACAGATACGCAGTATTTT,CASSDRGLTDTQYF
TRBD2,TRBV18,.,TRBJ2-7,16,TGTGCCAGCTCACCTCTGGAATTGGGTAGCGGGAGGGTCCAGTACTTC,CASSPLELGSGRVQYF
TRBD1,TRBV28,.,TRBJ1-2,14,TGTGCCAGCAGTCCCGGGACAGGGACTTGGGGCTACACCTTC,CASSPGTGTWGYTF
.,TRBV29-1,.,TRBJ1-1,11,TGCAGCGTTGTCCGGGATAGGACTGCTTTCTTT,CSVVRDRTAFF
.,TRBV9,.,TRBJ1-6,16,TGTGCCAGCAGCGTAGGGCGGGACCATGGGAATTCACCCCTCCACTTT,CASSVGRDHGNSPLHF
TRBD2,TRBV6-1,few,TRBJ2-3,17,TGTGCCAGCAGTGAGACTAGCGGGAGTCACCAGGAAGATACGCAGTATTTT,CASSETSGSHQEDTQYF
TRBD1,TRBV7-9,.,TRBJ2-1,15,TGTGCCAGCAGCTTGTATGGGACAGGGGGGAATGAGCAGTTCTTC,CASSLYGTGGNEQFF
.,TRBV19,.,TRBJ2-7,14,TGTGCCAGCGCGGGGCGGGGTCCGGACCACGAGCAGTACTTC,CASAGRGPDHEQYF
.,TRBV1,.,TRBJ1-4,13,TGCACCAGCAGCCATCGGGGTAATGAAAAACTGTTTTTT,CTSSHRGNEKLFF
.,TRBV12-2,.,TRBJ2-1,16,TGTGCAAGTCGCTTAGCGCTTGTGGGAGGGATCGATGAGCAGTTCTTC,CASRLALVGGIDEQFF
TRBD1,TRBV10-3,.,TRBJ1-3,15,TGTGCCATCAGTGTCTTGACAGGGCCTGGAAACACCATATATTTT,CAISVLTGPGNTIYF
.,TRBV18,.,TRBJ2-7,15,TGTGCCAGCTCACCGAACGAGGACAGTTCCTACGAGCAGTACTTC,CASSPNEDSSYEQYF
TRBD1,TRBV23-1,once,TRBJ1-2,14,TGCGCCAGCAGTCAAGGACAGGGGCACTATGGCTACACCTTC,CASSQGQGHYGYTF
.,TRBV7-9,few,TRBJ1-1,12,TGTGCCAGCAGCCTTCTGGCGGGGGAAGCTTTCTTT,CASSLLAGEAFF
.,TRBV12-2,.,TRBJ2-5,13,TGTGCAAGTCGCTGGACAGGGTCAGAGACCCAGTACTTC,CASRWTGSETQYF